This is a list of T cell receptor beta chains from one sample in a study of blood T cells in healthy people across ages. From the 5' RACE reads, TCRdb called clonotypes with MiXCR, one entry per CDR3 protein. The repertoire holds about 770,000 distinct CDR3 sequences, around 43% seen once, with under 20% in the top ten. What was sequenced was blood. The receptor set was obtained from a man aged 60-69 years in good health. Both conserved end residues are part of each CDR3. Each record gives: clone size, V gene, J gene, D gene, CDR3 protein, CDR3 DNA. The D gene is left open where the match is weak. Only part of the rows carry a size: once, few, many, or a class if the clone is expanded.

>.|TRBV27|TRBJ2-1|.
CASSLEAKSYNEQFF
TGTGCCAGCAGTTTAGAGGCTAAGTCCTACAATGAGCAGTTCTTC
>.|TRBV29-1|TRBJ2-1|TRBD1
CSLMRGPPYNEQFF
TGCAGCCTCATGAGGGGGCCACCCTACAATGAGCAGTTCTTC
>few|TRBV7-9|TRBJ1-4|TRBD1
CASSQVPGQGREKLFF
TGTGCCAGCAGCCAGGTCCCGGGACAGGGACGGGAAAAACTGTTTTTT
>.|TRBV27|TRBJ1-5|.
CASSFRPQHF
TGTGCCAGCAGTTTTAGGCCCCAGCATTTT
>many|TRBV4-3|TRBJ2-5|.
CASSQTRGETQYF
TGCGCCAGCAGCCAAACCAGGGGAGAGACCCAGTACTTC
>.|TRBV7-2|TRBJ1-2|.
CASRSRRPLDYGYTF
TGTGCCAGCAGGTCCCGTAGGCCCCTCGACTATGGCTACACCTTC
>.|TRBV5-1|TRBJ1-2|.
CASSLSGLEGYTF
TGCGCCAGCAGCTTGTCCGGACTAGAAGGCTACACCTTC
>few|TRBV3-1|TRBJ1-1|.
CASSQGAGVAFF
TGTGCCAGCAGCCAAGGTGCGGGGGTAGCTTTCTTT
>many|TRBV29-1|TRBJ2-5|TRBD1
CSVETGGSQETQYF
TGCAGCGTCGAAACAGGGGGATCCCAAGAGACCCAGTACTTC
>.|TRBV15|TRBJ1-2|.
CATSRAGGGYTF
TGTGCCACCAGCAGAGCTGGGGGAGGCTACACCTTC
>few|TRBV20-1|TRBJ2-7|TRBD2
CSASPLAGTSYEQYF
TGCAGTGCTAGTCCCTTAGCGGGGACATCTTACGAGCAGTACTTC
>.|TRBV5-6|TRBJ2-7|.
CASSLGAGASAYEQYF
TGTGCCAGCAGCCTGGGGGCAGGGGCATCGGCCTACGAGCAGTACTTC
>many|TRBV12-3/TRBV12-4|TRBJ2-3|.
CASSRKTTSLGTDTQYF
TGTGCCAGCAGCCGAAAAACGACTAGTCTCGGCACAGATACGCAGTATTTT
>few|TRBV30|TRBJ2-7|.
CAWSVDAGPYGQYF
TGTGCCTGGAGTGTAGACGCGGGGCCCTACGGGCAGTACTTC
>.|TRBV7-2|TRBJ2-1|.
CASSRTGYSYNEQFF
TGTGCCAGCAGCCGAACAGGGTACTCCTACAATGAGCAGTTCTTC
>.|TRBV7-9|TRBJ2-3|TRBD1
CASSPPGQSTDTQYF
TGTGCCAGCAGCCCCCCGGGACAGAGCACAGATACGCAGTATTTT
>.|TRBV24-1|TRBJ2-3|.
CATSNLGESSTDTQYF
TGTGCCACCAGTAATCTAGGGGAGTCTAGCACAGATACGCAGTATTTT
>.|TRBV5-1|TRBJ2-3|.
CASSLEALTDTQYF
TGCGCCAGCAGCTTGGAAGCCCTCACAGATACGCAGTATTTT
>.|TRBV7-2|TRBJ2-1|.
CASSPALYNEQFF
TGTGCCAGCAGCCCCGCCCTATACAATGAGCAGTTCTTC
>.|TRBV6-2/TRBV6-3|TRBJ2-6|.
CASSYGWGSGANVLTF
TGTGCCAGCAGTTACGGATGGGGCTCTGGGGCCAACGTCCTGACTTTC
>.|TRBV9|TRBJ2-7|TRBD2
CASTPGGARGEQYF
TGTGCCAGCACCCCCGGGGGGGCCCGTGGTGAGCAGTACTTC
>few|TRBV11-1|TRBJ1-2|TRBD1
CASSRSGTGYPSGYTF
TGTGCCAGCAGCAGGTCCGGGACAGGGTACCCCTCTGGCTACACCTTC
>.|TRBV14|TRBJ2-1|.
CASSQGRTASYNEQFF
TGTGCCAGCAGCCAAGGACGGACAGCTTCCTACAATGAGCAGTTCTTC